The source of this TCR beta chain is a study of T-cell reconstitution after alpha-beta-depleted transplantation in children. A TCRbeta library incorporating unique molecular identifiers was prepared. TCRdb itself ran the PCR reads through MiXCR, one entry per CDR3 protein. The repertoire holds about 500,000 distinct CDR3 sequences, with 32% as singletons. This clonotype occurred a few times. The V gene's germline CDR1 is DFQATT and CDR2 SNEGSKA (reference sequence). This CDR3 has 18 amino acids. The junction had 9 bases not matched to a gene; V was cut back by 0 bases and J by 0 bases. The chain links TRBV20-1 to TRBJ2-1, with 9 positions matching TRBD2. Specimen: PBMCs from the stem cell graft donor, collected from the stem cell graft. The clonotype originates from a human donor who donated a stem cell graft to a child with aplastic anemia. The CDR3 sequence: CSARDPRGRASSYNEQFF. The CDR3, as DNA: TGCAGTGCTAGAGATCCCCGCGGGAGGGCCAGCTCCTACAATGAGCAGTTCTTC.